Presented here are 20 T cell receptor beta chains from one specimen sequenced in a study of tumor-infiltrating lymphocytes in localized non-small cell lung cancer. Clones were read by immunoSEQ multiplex PCR, and TCRdb kept only the in-frame ones, dropping some. The sample shows more than 15,000 clones, roughly 78% of them seen only once. The sequenced sample was lung tumor tissue. The source of these receptors is a human donor with non-small cell lung cancer.

V and J are TRBV6-5 and TRBJ1-1; D unresolved. The germline V and J ends were trimmed by 6 bases and 4 bases, with 12 bases remaining between them. Germline loops: CDR1 MNHEY, CDR2 SVGAGI. This CDR3 comprises 13 residues. The CDR3 here is CASSSVPSTEAFF. The CDR3 nucleotides are TGTGCCAGCAGCTCAGTACCGAGCACTGAAGCTTTCTTT.

The chain employs TRBV6-6 and TRBJ1-1, with D perhaps TRBD1 (6 bases). The V gene's germline CDR1 is MNHNY and CDR2 SVGAGI (reference sequence). With 0 bases removed from V and 7 bases from J, the gap between germline ends came to 12 bases. CDR3 length: 14 amino acids. The CDR3 sequence: CASSYSKGTIEAFF. The DNA for the CDR3 is TGTGCCAGCAGTTACTCGAAGGGGACAATTGAAGCTTTCTTT.

The rearrangement joins TRBV30 to TRBJ2-7; D not certain. Per germline, CDR1 GTSNPN and CDR2 SVGIG (reference sequence). The CDR3 covers 11 residues. V was cut by 1 base and J by 4 bases, with 5 bases left in between. CDR3 DNA: TGTGCCTGGAGTGAGGTTTACGAGCAGTACTTC. This translates into CAWSEVYEQYF.

The J gene is TRBJ1-4, the V gene TRBV19; no clear D. Germline-derived CDR1 and CDR2 are LNHDA and SQIVND (reference sequence). CDR3 length: 15 residues. The V gene lost 2 bases and the J gene lost 2 bases, with 9 bases spanning the gap. The CDR3 protein is CASSILVSTNEKLFF. The DNA of the CDR3 is TGTGCCAGTAGTATATTAGTGTCGACTAATGAAAAACTGTTTTTT.

The chain is built from TRBV28 and TRBJ2-5, with TRBD2 matching 8 bases. In germline, CDR1 is MDHEN, CDR2 SYDVKM. CDR3 length: 16 amino acids. The V segment lost 7 bases and the J segment 1 base; nucleotides outside the gene matches: 11. The DNA of the CDR3 is TGTGCCAGCAAAGGACACAGCGGGGGCCTCCAAGAGACCCAGTACTTC. It translates to CASKGHSGGLQETQYF.

The V gene is TRBV28, the J gene TRBJ2-1, with TRBD1 identical over 7 bases. J gave up 4 bases and V 6 bases, and 9 bases lay outside the gene matches. The CDR3 spans 15 residues. Germline V gives CDR1 MDHEN, CDR2 SYDVKM. The CDR3 nucleotides are TGTGCCAGCAGCTACGACGGGACAGTATACAATGAGCAGTTCTTC. This gives the protein CASSYDGTVYNEQFF.

CDR3 sequence (DNA): TGTGCCAGCAGCTTGGCAGGGGCTGGAAACACCATATATTTT. It translates to CASSLAGAGNTIYF. The chain carries TRBV5-4 and TRBJ1-3; TRBD1 might be the D (6 bases). Looked up from germline, CDR1 is SGHNT and CDR2 is YYREEE (reference sequence). This CDR3 is built from 14 residues. With 0 bases removed from V and 2 bases from J, the gap between germline ends came to 6 bases.

The chain joins TRBV11-1 to TRBJ2-5; the match to TRBD2 covers 7 bases. CDR3 length: 14 amino acids. V lost 5 bases to trimming and J lost 9 bases; unmatched junction nucleotides: 12. CDR1 is SGHAT, CDR2 FQDESV, per germline (reference sequence). As DNA, the CDR3 is TGTGCCAGCAGCCCACGTCCCAGGGAGGGGTCCCAGTACTTC. Translation: CASSPRPREGSQYF.

V gene TRBV7-8 combines with J gene TRBJ2-1; D assignment may be TRBD1 or TRBD2 (5 bases each). This CDR3 has 14 residues. Deletions cut 1 base from V and 10 bases from J, with 14 bases between. From germline, CDR1 is SGHVS and CDR2 FQNEAQ. The CDR3 sequence is CASSLGTGAREQFF. DNA for the CDR3: TGTGCCAGCAGCTTAGGGACTGGGGCCAGGGAGCAGTTCTTC.

This clone has a single count. This rearrangement joins TRBV30 to TRBJ2-5; D not certain. Germline-derived CDR1 and CDR2 are GTSNPN and SVGIG (reference sequence). There are 15 residues in the CDR3. Trimming took 4 bases from V and 0 from J, leaving 15 bases between them. CDR3 nucleotides: TGTGCCTGGACCCCGATAGCTAGTTACCAAGAGACCCAGTACTTC. Amino acids: CAWTPIASYQETQYF. Drawing the rest from reference TRBV30 and TRBJ2-5, the complete variable domain is SQTIHQWPATLVQPVGSPLSLECTVEGTSNPNLYWYRQAAGRGLQLLFYSVGIGQISSEVPQNLSASRPQDRQFILSSKKLLLSDSGFYLCAWTPIASYQETQYFGPGTRLLVL.

This clone has a single count. CDR3 nucleotides: TGTGCCAGCAGTCTCTACACAGATACGCAGTATTTT. This encodes CASSLYTDTQYF. The gene calls are TRBV7-2 and TRBJ2-3; D gene unclear. CDR1 and CDR2 (germline): SGHTA, FQGNSA. The CDR3 loop spans 12 amino acids. V shed 6 bases and J shed 2 bases, with 6 bases lying between them.

There are a few counts of this clone. The chain carries TRBV4-3 and TRBJ1-2, with D possibly matching TRBD1 (5 bases). The CDR3 contains 15 residues. Germline CDR1 is LGHNA and CDR2 is YSLEER. Trimming left V 0 bases short and J 4 bases short, with 12 bases between. The CDR3 coding sequence is TGCGCCAGCAGCCAAGAGAGAAGGGGAGGCTATGGCTACACCTTC. Protein sequence: CASSQERRGGYGYTF.

The chain employs TRBV7-9 and TRBJ2-2; D may correspond to TRBD1 or TRBD2 (7 bases each). Germline V gives CDR1 SEHNR, CDR2 FQNEAQ (reference sequence). The CDR3 runs to 17 residues. V was pared by 4 bases and J by 6 bases, with 21 bases between. CDR3 sequence (DNA): TGTGCCAGCAGCTCCGGTCAGGGGGGGGCAAGTGCCGGGGAGCTGTTTTTT. It codes for CASSSGQGGASAGELFF.

The chain couples TRBV28 to TRBJ2-4; D possibly matches TRBD1 or TRBD2 (5 bases each). The CDR3 has 15 amino acids. V dropped 3 bases and J dropped 2 bases, with 11 bases sitting between them. In germline, CDR1 is MDHEN, CDR2 SYDVKM. The CDR3 nucleotides are TGTGCCAGCAGTTTCGCAGAGGGGACCAAAAACATTCAGTACTTC. Its translation is CASSFAEGTKNIQYF.

This chain joins TRBV7-9 and TRBJ2-7, with 8 bases that match TRBD2. Germline CDR1 SEHNR, CDR2 FQNEAQ (reference sequence). Germline trimming cut 0 bases from V and 0 bases from J; bases unmatched to any gene: 7. This CDR3 region has 17 residues. In nucleotides, the CDR3 is TGTGCCAGCAGCTTAGCGTCCCGGGGGGGAAGCTCCTACGAGCAGTACTTC. Its protein is CASSLASRGGSSYEQYF.

The chain employs TRBV25-1 and TRBJ2-7, with 10 bases matching TRBD1. CDR3 size: 14 residues. Germline CDR1 reads MGHDK; CDR2 reads SYGVNS. V lost 4 bases, J lost 5 bases, and 5 bases stayed unmatched. DNA of the CDR3: TGTGCCAGCAGTGTCTGGGGACAGGGGCACGAGCAGTACTTC. Translated, it gives CASSVWGQGHEQYF.

The chain uses TRBV11-2 and TRBJ2-3; 7 bases agree with TRBD1. With V trimmed by 0 bases and J by 14 bases, 11 bases remained unmatched. The CDR3 has 14 residues. Germline V lookup: CDR1 SGHAT, CDR2 FQNNGV. CDR3 in amino acids: CASSLDPGTASPYF. CDR3 DNA: TGTGCCAGCAGCTTAGACCCGGGGACAGCCAGTCCGTATTTT.

The gene calls are TRBV7-9 and TRBJ2-1, with D hard to call. The CDR3 length is 12 residues. Germline V lookup: CDR1 SEHNR, CDR2 FQNEAQ (reference sequence). Trimming shortened V by 3 bases and J by 6 bases, and 6 bases separated the two germline ends. The chain's CDR3 is CASSFSINEQFF. The CDR3 coding sequence is TGTGCCAGCAGCTTTTCCATCAATGAGCAGTTCTTC.

The chain links TRBV9 to TRBJ1-3; the D is unclear. Germline assignment: CDR1 SGDLS and CDR2 YYNGEE. V was clipped by 2 bases and J by 4 bases, with 16 bases between them. This CDR3 region has 16 residues. CDR3 bases: TGTGCCAGCAGCGTCCTAATGGGAGGATACGGAAACACCATATATTTT. Translating gives CASSVLMGGYGNTIYF.

The rearrangement joins TRBV13 to TRBJ2-7, with D tentatively TRBD1 (5 bases). Trimming removed 3 bases from V and 0 bases from J, with 9 bases in between. The CDR3 extends over 14 amino acids. CDR1 and CDR2 from the germline V gene are PRHDT and FYEKMQ (reference sequence). The CDR3 DNA sequence: TGTGCCAGCAGCTTGTCAGGGTACTCCTACGAGCAGTACTTC. This codes for CASSLSGYSYEQYF. Looking up the rest from reference TRBV13 and TRBJ2-7 gives the full variable domain: AAGVIQSPRHLIKEKRETATLKCYPIPRHDTVYWYQQGPGQDPQFLISFYEKMQSDKGSIPDRFSAQQFSDYHSELNMSSLELGDSALYFCASSLSGYSYEQYFGPGTRLTVT.